This T cell receptor (beta chain) was captured in a study of esophageal squamous cell carcinoma under preoperative chemotherapy. Background on the study: Both tumor-infiltrating lymphocytes and peripheral blood T cells were profiled.

Sample time point: after preoperative PTX-NDP chemotherapy. Paclitaxel-nedaplatin chemotherapy was given to patients ahead of their surgery. Unmatched junction bases numbered 8, after V lost 5 bases and J lost 5 bases. The CDR3 covers 14 residues. Germline CDR1 SGDLS, CDR2 YYNGEE. TCRdb ran MiXCR on the PCR reads and lists one entry per CDR3 protein. The data show 34,000 or so distinct CDR3 sequences, around 50% seen once. This clonotype appeared a few times. Its antigen is still unknown. Findings of the study overall: Tumor-infiltrating lymphocytes showed no significant post-chemotherapy TCR diversity increase, unlike peripheral T cells.

The TCR was taken from a human donor with esophageal squamous cell carcinoma. The donor label of this sample is uncertain. This rearrangement joins TRBV9 to TRBJ2-3, with 7 bases lining up with TRBD2. This specimen was collected from a patient given preoperative chemotherapy. For the CDR3, the DNA is TGTGCCAGCAGTCTGAACGGGGAGGGAGATACGCAGTATTTT. It specifies CASSLNGEGDTQYF. Filled out from reference TRBV9 and TRBJ2-3, the complete variable domain reads DSGVTQTPKHLITATGQRVTLRCSPRSGDLSVYWYQQSLDQGLQFLIQYYNGEERAKGNILERFSAQQFPDLHSELNLSSLELGDSALYFCASSLNGEGDTQYFGPGTRLTVL.